What follows describes a single T cell receptor beta chain. At the DNA level, this CDR3 is encoded by other sequences in the same sample as well. The sample is drawn from a study of blood T cell repertoires in COVID-19. Sequencing used immunoSEQ multiplex PCR; TCRdb keeps in-frame clones, though not all of them. Among roughly 70,000 clones listed, about 88% were seen once. The CDR3 contains 11 residues. Germline V gene sequence: CDR1 DFQATT, CDR2 SNEGSKA (reference sequence). The V and J ends lost 6 bases and 4 bases respectively, with 9 bases between them. The sequencing input was peripheral blood. The chain has TRBV20-1 and TRBJ2-5; D is possibly TRBD1 (6 bases). This sequence was found in a man aged 65 to 79 with active COVID-19. CDR3 protein: CSARGGETQYF. Written as DNA, the CDR3 is TGCAGTGCCCGAGGGGGAGAGACCCAGTACTTC.